This T cell receptor (beta chain) is from a study of blood T cell repertoires in COVID-19 (dated by TCRdb to the early 2020s). With regard to the full study: Samples from collaborators originated in the United States, Italy and Spain and spanned both the acute and convalescent phases of COVID-19. The repertoires were made available in a free public database intended to serve as a resource for research on the immune response to SARS-CoV-2. Deeply sampled blood TCRbeta repertoires from subjects exposed to, actively infected with, or recovered from COVID-19 were included in the dataset. The sample metadata nearly always contained a de-identified subject ID, COVID-19 status, age in years and sex. Where available, HLA class I and class II types were taken from metadata supplied by the sample provider and were not determined by assay-based typing. The material from the prospective study consisted of cDNA or gDNA derived from T cells, B-cell-depleted T cells, or PBMCs. Samples were obtained from the ongoing ImmuneRACE study (first 160 participants) and from 1,254 subjects provided by 6 global collaborators. Study-wide conclusions, independent of this receptor: How much clinical and demographic metadata was included differed by source and by participant, and the metadata was provided uncurated.

In Seattle, one collaborating source enrolled patients while the infection was active and tracked those patients longitudinally over the course of disease. Collaborating institutions collected whole blood in K2EDTA tubes following their own protocols. For TCRbeta analysis, collaborators shipped samples in one of three forms: frozen whole blood, isolated PBMCs, or DNA extracted from either of those sample types. As concerns this clone: The antigen this receptor binds is unknown. No much larger clonotype is one base removed from it; base qualities were not supplied.

V is clipped by 2 bases and J by 6 bases, and the sequence between their germline boundaries is 9 bases long. The CDR3 contains 12 residues, cysteine and phenylalanine counted. Of all the DNA, just the CDR3 is kept, 36 bases in frame from base 1. Via the germline V gene, CDR1 is SGHRS and CDR2 YFSETQ. TCRbeta CDR3 regions were amplified from genomic DNA by means of the immunoSEQ Assay, a bias-controlled multiplex PCR. The original pipeline was this. The number of nucleated cells in each sample was estimated from the amplification of reference gene primers within the assay. To quantify the absolute abundance of each unique TCRbeta CDR3 rearrangement, sequence reads were collapsed and filtered. For each sample, productive Simpson clonality was calculated by taking the square root of Simpson's diversity index across productive rearrangements. Held by TCRdb, this immuneACCESS table contains in-frame sequences only and omits some clones. Under half of the omission traces to an unresolved V gene where checked; the cause of the rest is unknown. The DNA gave D and trimming, while V, J and clone size come from that table. The sample includes about 230,000 clones, with more than 80% observed a single time. The leading ten clones occupy less than 3% of the sample.

This TCR was recovered from a man aged 30 to 39 with COVID-19, enrolled during active disease. Rearrangement joined TRBV5-1 to TRBJ2-7; a weak D assignment points to TRBD1 (6 bases agree). The sample comprised peripheral blood. The sequence in DNA is TGCGCCAGCAGCTTACAGGGATCCGAGCAGTACTTC. Its product reads: CASSLQGSEQYF.